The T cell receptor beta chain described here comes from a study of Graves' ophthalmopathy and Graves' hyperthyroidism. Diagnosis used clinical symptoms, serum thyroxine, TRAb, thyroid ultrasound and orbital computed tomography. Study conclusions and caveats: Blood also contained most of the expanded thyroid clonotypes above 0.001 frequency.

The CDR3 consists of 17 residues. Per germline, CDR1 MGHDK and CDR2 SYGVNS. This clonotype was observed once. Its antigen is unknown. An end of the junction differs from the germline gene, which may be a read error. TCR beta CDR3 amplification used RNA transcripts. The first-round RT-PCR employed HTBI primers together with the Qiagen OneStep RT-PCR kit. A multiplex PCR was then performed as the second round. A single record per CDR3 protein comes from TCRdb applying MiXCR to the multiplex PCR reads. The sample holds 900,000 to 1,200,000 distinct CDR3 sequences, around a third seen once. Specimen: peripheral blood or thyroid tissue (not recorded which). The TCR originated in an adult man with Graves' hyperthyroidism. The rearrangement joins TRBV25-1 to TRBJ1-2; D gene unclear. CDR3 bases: TGTGCCTGCAGTGCGAGGAACAGACGGCAAATACCCTATGGCTACACCTTC. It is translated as CACSARNRRQIPYGYTF.